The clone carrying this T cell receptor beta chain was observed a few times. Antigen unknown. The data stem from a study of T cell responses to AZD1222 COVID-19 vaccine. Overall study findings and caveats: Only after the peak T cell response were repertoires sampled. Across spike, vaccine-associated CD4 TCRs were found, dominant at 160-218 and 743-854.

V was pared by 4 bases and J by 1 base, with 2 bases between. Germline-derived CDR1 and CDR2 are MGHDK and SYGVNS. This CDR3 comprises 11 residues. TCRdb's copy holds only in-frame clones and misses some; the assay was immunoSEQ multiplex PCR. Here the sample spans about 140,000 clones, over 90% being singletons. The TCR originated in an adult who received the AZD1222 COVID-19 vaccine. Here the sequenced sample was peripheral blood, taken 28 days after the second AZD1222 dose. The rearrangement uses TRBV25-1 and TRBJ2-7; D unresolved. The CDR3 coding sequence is TGTGCCAGCAGTGGTTCCTACGAGCAGTACTTC. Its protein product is CASSGSYEQYF.